The 8 T cell receptor beta chains below were found in one sample sequenced in a study of control samples from healthy donors and cancer patients. Using immunoSEQ multiplex PCR, the repertoire was profiled, and TCRdb retains in-frame clones only, with some absent. Counted here are 75,000 to 90,000 clones, approximately 91% occurring once; the ten biggest clones make up around a tenth. Sequenced input: PBMCs. The receptors stem from a woman aged 50 to 65 with colorectal cancer.

The chain links TRBV21-1 to TRBJ1-1. TRBV21-1 is listed as a pseudogene. This CDR3 is built from 13 residues. The CDR3 is CASSKQGPLTTFF. The CDR3, as DNA: TGTGCCAGCAGCAAACAAGGCCCCTTGACGACTTTCTTT.

The chain uses TRBV6-2 or TRBV6-3 and TRBJ1-2; TRBD1 matches 7 bases. Trimming took 2 bases from V and 4 from J; bases not matched to a gene: 19. The CDR3 length is 19 residues. Germline V lookup: CDR1 MNHEY, CDR2 SVGEGT. CDR3 residues: CASSYRGTALTTLFYGYTF. The CDR3 DNA follows: TGTGCCAGCAGTTACCGGGGGACAGCCTTAACCACCCTCTTCTATGGCTACACCTTC.

The V gene is TRBV30, the J gene TRBJ2-1, with D unresolved. Trimming shortened V by 5 bases and J by 6 bases, and 14 bases separated the two germline ends. Germline values: CDR1 GTSNPN, CDR2 SVGIG (reference sequence). CDR3 length equals 13 residues. The CDR3 bases are TGTGCCTGGGCCCAAGATAGTGCCAATGAGCAGTTCTTC. Protein: CAWAQDSANEQFF.

The V gene is TRBV5-5, the J gene TRBJ1-2, with unresolved D. CDR3 length: 16 residues. V lost 0 bases and J lost 7, with 19 bases in between. Germline CDR1 reads SGHKS; CDR2 reads YYEKEE (reference sequence). The chain's CDR3 is CASSLALATEDAGYTF. Written as DNA, the CDR3 is TGTGCCAGCAGCTTGGCCCTAGCTACAGAGGACGCTGGCTACACCTTC. The whole variable domain, filled in from reference TRBV5-5 and TRBJ1-2, reads DAGVTQSPTHLIKTRGQQVTLRCSPISGHKSVSWYQQVLGQGPQFIFQYYEKEERGRGNFPDRFSARQFPNYSSELNVNALLLGDSALYLCASSLALATEDAGYTFGSGTRLTVV.

The chain employs TRBV4-1 and TRBJ2-5; 8 bases are shared with TRBD2. CDR3 length: 15 amino acids. The germline V gene has CDR1 MGHRA and CDR2 YSYEKL. Trimming cost V 2 bases and J 5 bases; bases outside gene matches: 7. As DNA, the CDR3 is TGCGCCAGCAGCCAATTTACCGGGGGGGCTGAGACCCAGTACTTC. Residues: CASSQFTGGAETQYF.

The J gene is TRBJ1-1, the V gene TRBV10-3, with 11 bases lining up with TRBD1. The length of the CDR3 is 14 residues. Trimming removed 8 bases from V and 4 bases from J; junction bases left unmatched: 6. In germline, CDR1 is ENHRY, CDR2 SYGVKD. This chain's CDR3 is CAIGSGTGGTEAFF. DNA of the CDR3: TGTGCCATCGGATCCGGGACAGGGGGCACTGAAGCTTTCTTT.

The V and J genes are TRBV28 and TRBJ2-1; TRBD2 is a possible D gene (5 bases). This CDR3 has 14 residues. CDR1 and CDR2 (germline): MDHEN, SYDVKM. Trimming took 2 bases from V and 6 from J, leaving 11 bases between them. CDR3: CASSLTGLSNEQFF. CDR3 sequence (DNA): TGTGCCAGCAGTTTAACTGGACTGAGCAATGAGCAGTTCTTC.

The CDR3 DNA sequence: TGTGCCAGCAGCGTTAAAGGGGGCGCAGATACGCAGTATTTT. This gives the protein CASSVKGGADTQYF. The chain is built from TRBV9 and TRBJ2-3, with 7 nucleotides matching TRBD1. Per germline, CDR1 SGDLS and CDR2 YYNGEE. V was clipped by 2 bases and J by 4 bases; unmatched bases: 4. The CDR3 length is 14 residues.